This entry lists 25 T cell receptor beta chains sequenced from one sample in a study of T cell repertoires in cytomegalovirus infection. TCRdb used MiXCR to reprocess the reads, holding one entry per CDR3 protein. The sample has roughly 990,000 distinct CDR3 sequences, around 32% seen once. No antigen has been identified for these receptors. The sample was cultured CD8+ T cells from PBMCs, taken from culture after CMV antigen stimulation. The origin of the receptors is a human donor in good health (CMV status not recorded). Some clones in this sample may be carry-over from other donors' samples.

The chain carries TRBV5-4 and TRBJ1-4; D unclear. Germline CDR1 and CDR2: SGHNT and YYREEE (reference sequence). The CDR3 spans 15 residues. V was trimmed by 3 bases and J by 3 bases, leaving 12 bases between them. The CDR3 nucleotides read TGTGCCAGCAGCTGGGATGAAGATTCTAATGAAAAACTGTTTTTT. Protein: CASSWDEDSNEKLFF.

This clonotype was seen a few times. The CDR3 is CAIGDRGPNGSYEQYV. CDR3 DNA sequence: TGTGCCATAGGGGACAGGGGGCCAAATGGCTCCTACGAGCAGTACGTC. The chain combines TRBV2 with TRBJ2-7; 12 bases line up with TRBD1. With V trimmed by 10 bases and J by 0 bases, 10 bases remained unmatched. Germline assignment: CDR1 SNHLY and CDR2 FYNNEI. The CDR3 runs 16 residues.

The genes are TRBV7-2 and TRBJ2-3, with 10 nucleotides matching TRBD1. The CDR3 covers 15 residues. Per the germline V gene, CDR1 is SGHTA and CDR2 is FQGNSA. Germline trimming cut 9 bases from V and 5 bases from J; bases unmatched to any gene: 11. The DNA for the CDR3 is TGTGCCAGAAGCGTGACAGGGGGCGCGGGAGATACGCAGTATTTT. Translating gives CARSVTGGAGDTQYF.

The chain couples TRBV6-2 or TRBV6-3 to TRBJ2-3, with 8 bases fitting TRBD1. This CDR3 is built from 13 residues. With V trimmed by 7 bases and J by 4 bases, 4 bases remained unmatched. The germline V gene encodes CDR1 MNHEY and CDR2 SVGEGT. The CDR3 sequence is CASTQDRADTQYF. The CDR3 nucleotides are TGTGCCAGCACCCAGGACAGGGCAGATACGCAGTATTTT.

In its sample, this clonotype was seen once. The chain combines TRBV4-3 with TRBJ2-2; D ambiguous. The length of the CDR3 is 15 residues. Trimming stripped 0 bases from V and 4 bases from J, with 9 bases between. The germline CDR1 and CDR2 sequences are LGHNA and YSLEER. This CDR3 reads CASSQDLAVTGELFF. The CDR3 DNA follows: TGCGCCAGCAGCCAAGATCTTGCGGTCACCGGGGAGCTGTTTTTT.

For the CDR3, the DNA is TGTGCCAGCAGTTTTTTTGGGGGGCCCAACAATGAGCAGTTCTTC. Protein product: CASSFFGGPNNEQFF. The gene calls are TRBV28 and TRBJ2-1; D is perhaps TRBD1 or TRBD2 (6 bases each). The V end was cut by 3 bases, the J end by 5 bases, with 14 bases between. CDR3 length: 15 amino acids. Germline V gives CDR1 MDHEN, CDR2 SYDVKM.

In regard to this clonotype: Given a far larger clone just one base away, this is likely a sequencing read error. The chain recombines TRBV7-9 with TRBJ2-3; D is unclear. Germline values: CDR1 SEHNR, CDR2 FQNEAQ (reference sequence). The CDR3 length is 11 residues. The CDR3 nucleotides are TGTGCTCGCAGCTTAAGGGATACGCAGTATTTT. Encoded protein: CARSLRDTQYF. The whole variable domain, remainder taken from reference TRBV7-9 and TRBJ2-3, is DTGVSQNPRHKITKRGQNVTFRCDPISEHNRLYWYRQTLGQGPEFLTYFQNEAQLEKSRLLSDRFSAERPKGSFSTLEIQRTEQGDSAMYLCARSLRDTQYFGPGTRLTVL.

This clonotype was seen only a few times. This chain links TRBV11-2 with TRBJ2-5; D is ambiguous. The CDR3 is 15 residues long. Between the trimmed V and J ends, which lost 2 bases and 5 bases, there was a span of 15 bases. CDR1 and CDR2 (germline): SGHAT, FQNNGV. Here the CDR3 DNA reads TGTGCCAGCAGCTTATCCCCGGACCCGTGGGAGACCCAGTACTTC. This translates into CASSLSPDPWETQYF.

The gene calls are TRBV20-1 and TRBJ2-1; 7 positions match TRBD2. V shed 1 base, J shed 0 bases, and the junction held 3 bases outside the gene matches. The CDR3 has 15 residues. Germline values: CDR1 DFQATT, CDR2 SNEGSKA (reference sequence). CDR3 in amino acids: CSARVGGSSYNEQFF. DNA of the CDR3: TGCAGTGCTAGAGTGGGGGGGAGCTCCTACAATGAGCAGTTCTTC.

Only one count was recorded for this clonotype. The V and J genes are TRBV18 and TRBJ2-5; unclear D gene. This CDR3 comprises 17 residues. Germline loops: CDR1 KGHSH, CDR2 LQKENI. The V gene lost 0 bases and the J gene lost 0 bases, with 14 bases spanning the gap. This CDR3 reads CASSPPTTSINQETQYF. The CDR3 region has the DNA TGTGCCAGCTCACCACCAACAACCTCCATAAACCAAGAGACCCAGTACTTC.

The CDR3 spells CASSIRDLRYDEQFF. The CDR3 region has the DNA TGTGCCAGTAGTATTAGGGACTTAAGGTACGATGAGCAGTTCTTC. The V gene is TRBV19, the J gene TRBJ2-1; D is perhaps TRBD2 (6 bases). CDR1 LNHDA and CDR2 SQIVND come from the germline V gene (reference sequence). V lost 3 bases and J 8 bases, leaving 17 bases between the germline ends. This CDR3 is 15 amino acids long.

This clonotype came up a few times. The rearrangement joins TRBV11-2 to TRBJ2-7, with D perhaps assigned TRBD1 or TRBD2 (5 bases each). This CDR3 contains 15 residues. The germline CDR1 and CDR2 sequences are SGHAT and FQNNGV. The V and J ends lost 3 bases and 0 bases respectively, with 12 bases between them. In DNA form, the CDR3 reads TGTGCCAGCAGCTTCCGGGACGGATCCTCCTACGAGCAGTACGTC. This translates into CASSFRDGSSYEQYV.

This clonotype was detected ten times or more. This sequence joins TRBV7-3 and TRBJ1-1; D may be TRBD1 (6 bases). Deletions cut 1 base from V and 1 base from J, with 13 bases between. CDR3 size: 16 residues. In germline, CDR1 is SGHTA, CDR2 FQGTGA. The DNA of the CDR3 is TGTGCCAGCAGCTTAATTAGGGACACGAAGAACACTGAAGCTTTCTTT. Translating gives CASSLIRDTKNTEAFF.

A few counts support this clonotype. V is TRBV12-3 or TRBV12-4 and J is TRBJ1-1; 8 positions match TRBD1. Losses at the gene ends were 6 bases for V and 6 bases for J; bases not matched to a gene: 9. CDR3 length equals 14 residues. In nucleotides, the CDR3 is TGTGCCAGCAGCACTACAGGGGGTGCCGCTGAAGCTTTCTTT. It codes for CASSTTGGAAEAFF.

This clonotype occurred a few times. The V call is TRBV5-8, the J call TRBJ2-1; 10 positions match TRBD2. This CDR3 has 18 residues. The V segment lost 0 bases and the J segment 5 bases; nucleotides outside the gene matches: 11. Germline loops: CDR1 SGHTS, CDR2 YDEGEE. The CDR3 nucleotides are TGTGCCAGCAGCTTGGTACTAGCGGGGTGGTGGATGAACAATGAGCAGTTCTTC. Amino acid sequence: CASSLVLAGWWMNNEQFF.

This clonotype was counted many times. The rearrangement joins TRBV7-8 to TRBJ2-7; 8 bases are shared with TRBD1. Germline lookup yields CDR1 SGHVS and CDR2 FQNEAQ. V shed 4 bases and J 1 base; nucleotides not matched to a gene: 6. The CDR3 extends over 15 amino acids. CDR3 nucleotides: TGTGCCAGCAGCTACCTCGGGACAGGATCCTACGAGCAGTACGTC. Translation gives CASSYLGTGSYEQYV.

This sequence joins TRBV19 and TRBJ2-1; no firm D call. Trimming took 3 bases from V and 5 from J, leaving 8 bases between them. The CDR3 has 13 residues. The germline V gene has CDR1 LNHDA and CDR2 SQIVND (reference sequence). The CDR3 region has the DNA TGTGCCAGTAGTATCAGTGTAAACAATGAGCAGTTCTTC. Protein: CASSISVNNEQFF.

The V gene is TRBV12-3 or TRBV12-4, the J gene TRBJ2-5; no firm D call. There are 8 residues in the CDR3. V lost 8 bases and J lost 12, with 7 bases in between. CDR3 DNA sequence: TGTGCCAGCCGTGGAGAGTACTTC. Its protein is CASRGEYF.

This clonotype appeared a few times. The chain employs TRBV10-3 and TRBJ2-1, with D maybe TRBD1 (5 bases). The CDR3 totals 11 residues. CDR1 and CDR2 (germline): ENHRY, SYGVKD. V lost 4 bases, J lost 10 bases, and 8 bases lay in between. CDR3 in DNA: TGTGCCATCAGTGGGGGCTTCGAGCAGTTCTTC. As protein: CAISGGFEQFF.

The rearrangement links TRBV6-2 or TRBV6-3 to TRBJ1-2; a weak D match, TRBD1 (5 bases). Trimming took off 5 bases at V and 8 bases at J, with 18 bases between the two ends. The CDR3 totals 14 residues. CDR1 is MNHEY, CDR2 SVGEGT, per germline. The CDR3 here is CASSLPKLKGGYTF. The CDR3 nucleotides are TGTGCCAGCAGTCTCCCGAAGCTAAAGGGGGGCTACACCTTC.

In its sample, this clonotype was seen a few times. This chain joins TRBV7-9 and TRBJ2-2, with TRBD1 matching over 7 bases. CDR1 SEHNR and CDR2 FQNEAQ come from the germline V gene (reference sequence). CDR3 length equals 18 residues. V was pared by 4 bases and J by 6 bases, with 17 bases of the junction left unmatched. The chain's CDR3 is CASSSTGTVGRFPGELFF. CDR3 DNA: TGTGCCAGCAGCTCGACCGGGACAGTGGGACGGTTCCCCGGGGAGCTGTTTTTT.

This chain uses TRBV19 with TRBJ2-3; D might be TRBD2 (6 bases). Germline V gives CDR1 LNHDA, CDR2 SQIVND (reference sequence). The CDR3 sequence is 14 residues long. V was pared by 6 bases and J by 4 bases, with 14 bases between. This CDR3 is CASRGVADPDTQYF. The DNA for the CDR3 is TGTGCCAGTAGGGGGGTAGCGGACCCAGATACGCAGTATTTT.

The table lists this clonotype with a count of one. The chain combines TRBV7-8 with TRBJ1-2; possible D gene TRBD1, 5 bases. Deletions cut 4 bases from V and 4 bases from J, with 16 bases between. CDR1 is SGHVS and CDR2 is FQNEAQ in the germline V gene. The CDR3 spans 15 residues. This chain's CDR3 is CASSSELGTSYGYTF. CDR3 in DNA: TGTGCCAGCAGCTCCGAGTTAGGGACTAGCTATGGCTACACCTTC.

This clonotype was seen a handful of times. J is TRBJ1-1 and V is TRBV6-5, with D possibly TRBD1 on 6 matching bases. The V gene lost 0 bases and the J gene lost 5 bases, with 13 bases spanning the gap. The CDR3 is 15 amino acids. Germline V gene lookup returns CDR1 MNHEY and CDR2 SVGAGI. The CDR3 nucleotides read TGTGCCAGCAGTTACTCGAGGGGGGCAGGTACTGAAGCTTTCTTT. Translated, it gives CASSYSRGAGTEAFF.

This clonotype was observed once. One junction end does not reproduce the germline sequence, and a read error may be involved. The rearrangement uses TRBV27 and TRBJ1-5; D gene unclear. Germline CDR1 MNHEY, CDR2 SMNVEV (reference sequence). The CDR3 is 13 amino acids. The CDR3 coding sequence is TGTGCCACCAGTTTGGTGAACAATCAGCCCCAGCATTTT. Translation: CATSLVNNQPQHF.